This TCR beta chain was retrieved from a study of blood T cell repertoires in COVID-19. Study-wide background: Collection of acute and convalescent COVID-19 samples took place in the United States, Italy and Spain. Nucleic acid was either cDNA or gDNA, and it came from T cells, B-cell-depleted T cells, or PBMCs.

The germline gives CDR1 SGHKS, CDR2 YYEKEE (reference sequence). The CDR3 is made up of 13 amino acids. Between the trimmed V and J ends, which lost 2 bases and 3 bases, there was a span of 8 bases. Libraries were prepared by immunoSEQ multiplex PCR; TCRdb keeps only in-frame clonotypes and omits some of them. The sample has some 220,000 clones; approximately 81% are singletons. The sequence came from a woman aged 55-70 years who had recovered from COVID-19. This chain links TRBV5-5 with TRBJ1-1; D not certain. What was sequenced was peripheral blood. CDR3: CASSFFFDTEAFF. In DNA form, the CDR3 reads TGTGCCAGCAGCTTCTTTTTCGACACTGAAGCTTTCTTT. Complete variable domain (other parts from reference TRBV5-5 and TRBJ1-1): DAGVTQSPTHLIKTRGQQVTLRCSPISGHKSVSWYQQVLGQGPQFIFQYYEKEERGRGNFPDRFSARQFPNYSSELNVNALLLGDSALYLCASSFFFDTEAFFGQGTRLTVV.